The sequence of this TCR beta chain was determined in a study of tumor-infiltrating lymphocytes in oesophageal squamous cell carcinoma. This CDR3 spans 13 amino acids. Germline CDR1 reads MNHNY; CDR2 reads SVGAGI (reference sequence). Via MiXCR, TCRdb re-called the PCR reads, giving one row per CDR3 protein. The sample comprises tens of thousands of distinct CDR3 sequences, around two fifths of which are singletons, and less than 45% rests with the top ten. This rearrangement joins TRBV6-6 to TRBJ2-7; D might be TRBD2 (6 bases). The end of the DNA is better explained by TRBJ2-1, so the J call may be wrong. This TCR derives from a male donor with esophageal squamous cell carcinoma. Sequenced: esophageal tumor tissue. The CDR3 DNA reads TGTGCCAGCAGTTACAAACTAGCTGGTGAGCAGTTCTTC. Translating it yields CASSYKLAGEQFF.